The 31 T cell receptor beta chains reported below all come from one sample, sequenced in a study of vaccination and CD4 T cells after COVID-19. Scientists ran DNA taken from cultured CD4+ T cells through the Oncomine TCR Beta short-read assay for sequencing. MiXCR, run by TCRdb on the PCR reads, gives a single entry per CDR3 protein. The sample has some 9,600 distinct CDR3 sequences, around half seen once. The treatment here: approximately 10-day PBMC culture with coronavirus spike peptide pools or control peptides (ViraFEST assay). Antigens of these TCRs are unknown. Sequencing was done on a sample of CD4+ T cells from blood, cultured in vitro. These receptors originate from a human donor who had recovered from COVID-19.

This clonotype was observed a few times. The CDR3 DNA reads as TGCAGTGCTAGACCAGGGGGCTTGGGCGGGGAGCTGTTTTTT. Its translation: CSARPGGLGGELFF. The gene calls are TRBV20-1 and TRBJ2-2, with TRBD1 matching over 8 bases. Germline V gene lookup returns CDR1 DFQATT and CDR2 SNEGSKA (reference sequence). CDR3 length: 14 amino acids. The V segment lost 2 bases and the J segment 7 bases; nucleotides outside the gene matches: 6.

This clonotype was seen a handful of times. For the CDR3, the DNA is TGTGCCACCAGTGGGAACCGACAGGGAGGGTACCAAGAGACCCAGTACTTC. Encoded protein: CATSGNRQGGYQETQYF. The V gene is TRBV24-1, the J gene TRBJ2-5; tentatively, D is TRBD1 or TRBD2 (7 bases each). The CDR3 spans 17 residues. Germline V gene data show CDR1 as KGHDR and CDR2 as SFDVKD. The V end was cut by 5 bases, the J end by 0 bases, with 18 bases between.

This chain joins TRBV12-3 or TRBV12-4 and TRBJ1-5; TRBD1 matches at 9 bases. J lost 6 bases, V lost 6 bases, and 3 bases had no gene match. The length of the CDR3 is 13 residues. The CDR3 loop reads CASRGQGGQPQHF. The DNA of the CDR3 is TGTGCCAGCAGGGGACAGGGTGGTCAGCCCCAGCATTTT.

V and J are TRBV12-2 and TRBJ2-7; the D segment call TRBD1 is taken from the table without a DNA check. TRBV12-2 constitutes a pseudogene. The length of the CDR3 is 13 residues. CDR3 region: CATTQAYLYEQYF. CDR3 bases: TGTGCAACTACACAGGCCTATCTATACGAGCAGTACTTC.

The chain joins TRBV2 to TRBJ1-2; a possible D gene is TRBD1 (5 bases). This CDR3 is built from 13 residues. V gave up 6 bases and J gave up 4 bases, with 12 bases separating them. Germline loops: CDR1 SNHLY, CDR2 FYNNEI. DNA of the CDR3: TGTGCCAGCAGAGCGGAGACAGTCTATGGCTACACCTTC. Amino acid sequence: CASRAETVYGYTF.

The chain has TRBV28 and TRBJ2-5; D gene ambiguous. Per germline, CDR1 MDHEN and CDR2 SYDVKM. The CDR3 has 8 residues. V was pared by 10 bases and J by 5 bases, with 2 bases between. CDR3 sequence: CANETQYF. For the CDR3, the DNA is TGTGCCAACGAGACCCAGTACTTC.

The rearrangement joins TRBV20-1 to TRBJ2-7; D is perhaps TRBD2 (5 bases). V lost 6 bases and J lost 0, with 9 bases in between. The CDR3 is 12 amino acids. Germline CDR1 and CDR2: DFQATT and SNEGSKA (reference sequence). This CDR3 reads CSAQRVSYEQYF. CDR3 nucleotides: TGCAGTGCGCAGAGGGTCTCCTACGAGCAGTACTTC.

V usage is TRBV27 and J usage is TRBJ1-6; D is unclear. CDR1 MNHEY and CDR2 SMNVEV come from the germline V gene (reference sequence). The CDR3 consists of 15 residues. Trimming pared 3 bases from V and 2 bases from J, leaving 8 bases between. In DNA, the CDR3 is TGTGCCAGCAGTTTCTCGGCTGCCTATAATTCACCCCTCCACTTT. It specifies CASSFSAAYNSPLHF.

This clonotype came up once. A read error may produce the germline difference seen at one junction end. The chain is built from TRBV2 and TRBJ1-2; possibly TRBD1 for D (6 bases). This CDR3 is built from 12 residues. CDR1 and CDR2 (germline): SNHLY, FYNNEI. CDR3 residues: CASSERGGGFTF. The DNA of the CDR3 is TGTGCCAGCAGTGAAAGGGGCGGGGGCTTCACCTTC.

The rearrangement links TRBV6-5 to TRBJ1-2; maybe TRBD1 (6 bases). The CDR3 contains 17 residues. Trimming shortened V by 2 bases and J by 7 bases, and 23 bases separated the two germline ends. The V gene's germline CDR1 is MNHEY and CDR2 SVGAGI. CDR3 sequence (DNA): TGTGCCAGCAGTTACGAGGGAGTTTGGGGGCGCGGATCTGGCTACACCTTC. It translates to CASSYEGVWGRGSGYTF.

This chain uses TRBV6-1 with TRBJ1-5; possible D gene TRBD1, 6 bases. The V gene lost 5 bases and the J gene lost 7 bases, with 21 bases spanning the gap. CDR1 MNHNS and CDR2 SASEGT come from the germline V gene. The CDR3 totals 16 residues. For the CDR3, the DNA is TGTGCCAGCAGTCCGAGGGACACAAGGCCTGAGCAGCCCCAGCATTTT. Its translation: CASSPRDTRPEQPQHF.

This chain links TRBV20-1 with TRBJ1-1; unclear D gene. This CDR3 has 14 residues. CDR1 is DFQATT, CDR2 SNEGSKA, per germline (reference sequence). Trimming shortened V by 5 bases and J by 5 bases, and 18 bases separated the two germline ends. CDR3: CSAGSDFRVTEAFF. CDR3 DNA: TGCAGTGCTGGCAGCGACTTTCGGGTAACTGAAGCTTTCTTT.

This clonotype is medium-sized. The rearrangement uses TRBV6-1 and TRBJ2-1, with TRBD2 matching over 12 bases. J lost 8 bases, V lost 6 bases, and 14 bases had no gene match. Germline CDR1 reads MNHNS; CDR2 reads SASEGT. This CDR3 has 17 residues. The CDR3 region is CASSTSRLAGGPDEQFF. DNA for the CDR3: TGTGCCAGCAGCACCTCTCGGCTAGCGGGGGGGCCGGATGAGCAGTTCTTC.

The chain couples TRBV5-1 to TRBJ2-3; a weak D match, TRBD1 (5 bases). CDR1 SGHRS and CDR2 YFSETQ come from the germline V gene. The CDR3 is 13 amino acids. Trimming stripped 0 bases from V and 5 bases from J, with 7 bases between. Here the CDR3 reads CASSLGQLDTQYF. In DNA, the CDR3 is TGCGCCAGCAGCTTGGGACAGTTAGATACGCAGTATTTT.

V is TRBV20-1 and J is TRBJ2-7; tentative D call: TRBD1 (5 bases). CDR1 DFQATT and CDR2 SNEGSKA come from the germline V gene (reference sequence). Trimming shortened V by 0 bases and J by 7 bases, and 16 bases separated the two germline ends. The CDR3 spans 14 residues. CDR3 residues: CSARDRRAPGEQYF. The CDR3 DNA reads TGCAGTGCTAGAGATCGACGGGCCCCAGGGGAGCAGTACTTC.

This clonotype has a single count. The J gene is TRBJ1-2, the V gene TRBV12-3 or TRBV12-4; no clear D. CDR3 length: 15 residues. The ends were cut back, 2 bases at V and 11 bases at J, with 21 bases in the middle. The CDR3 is CASSLIWDAVHTYTF. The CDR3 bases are TGTGCCAGCAGTTTAATCTGGGATGCAGTACATACGTACACCTTC.

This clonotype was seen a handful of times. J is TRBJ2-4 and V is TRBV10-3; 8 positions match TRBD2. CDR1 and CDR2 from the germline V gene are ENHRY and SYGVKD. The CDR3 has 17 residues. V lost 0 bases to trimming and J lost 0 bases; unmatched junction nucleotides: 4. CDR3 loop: CAISESRLALAKNIQYF. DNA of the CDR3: TGTGCCATCAGTGAGTCGAGACTAGCGTTAGCCAAAAACATTCAGTACTTC.

The CDR3 reads CASSSQQGSNYGYTF. CDR3 nucleotides: TGTGCCAGCAGTTCACAACAGGGGTCTAACTATGGCTACACCTTC. The rearrangement joins TRBV28 to TRBJ1-2, with 7 positions matching TRBD1. With 4 bases clipped from V and 0 bases from J, the junction kept 5 bases outside the gene matches. Germline V gives CDR1 MDHEN, CDR2 SYDVKM. The CDR3 runs 15 residues.

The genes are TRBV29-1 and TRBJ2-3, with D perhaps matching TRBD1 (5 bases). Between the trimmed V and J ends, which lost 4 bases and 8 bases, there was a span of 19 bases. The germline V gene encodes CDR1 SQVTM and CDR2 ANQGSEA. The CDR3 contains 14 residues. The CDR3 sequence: CSVGAPSGFGTQYF. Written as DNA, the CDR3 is TGCAGCGTTGGGGCCCCCTCAGGGTTCGGTACGCAGTATTTT.

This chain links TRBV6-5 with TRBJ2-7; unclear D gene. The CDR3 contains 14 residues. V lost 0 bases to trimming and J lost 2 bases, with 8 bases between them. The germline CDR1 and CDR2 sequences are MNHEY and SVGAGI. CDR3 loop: CASSYSGLTYEQYF. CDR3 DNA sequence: TGTGCCAGCAGTTACTCCGGCTTAACCTACGAGCAGTACTTC.

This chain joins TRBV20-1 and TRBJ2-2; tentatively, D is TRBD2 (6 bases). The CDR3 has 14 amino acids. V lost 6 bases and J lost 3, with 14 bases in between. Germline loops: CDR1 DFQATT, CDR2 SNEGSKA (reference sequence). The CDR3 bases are TGCAGTGCCATAGGAGGGCCTTACACCGGGGAGCTGTTTTTT. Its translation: CSAIGGPYTGELFF.

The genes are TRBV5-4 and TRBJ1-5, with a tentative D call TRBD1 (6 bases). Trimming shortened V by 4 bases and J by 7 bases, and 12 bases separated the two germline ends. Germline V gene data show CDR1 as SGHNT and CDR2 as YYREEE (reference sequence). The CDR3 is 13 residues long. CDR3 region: CASSPEGGQPQHF. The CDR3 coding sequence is TGTGCCAGCAGCCCGGAGGGGGGCCAGCCCCAGCATTTT. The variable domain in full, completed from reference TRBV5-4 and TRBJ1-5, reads ETGVTQSPTHLIKTRGQQVTLRCSSQSGHNTVSWYQQALGQGPQFIFQYYREEENGRGNFPPRFSGLQFPNYSSELNVNALELDDSALYLCASSPEGGQPQHFGDGTRLSIL.

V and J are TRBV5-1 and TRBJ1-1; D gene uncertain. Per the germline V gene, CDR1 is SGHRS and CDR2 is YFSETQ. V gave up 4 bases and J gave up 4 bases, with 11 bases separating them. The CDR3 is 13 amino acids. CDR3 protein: CASSQDWVTEAFF. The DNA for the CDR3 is TGCGCCAGCAGCCAGGATTGGGTCACTGAAGCTTTCTTT.

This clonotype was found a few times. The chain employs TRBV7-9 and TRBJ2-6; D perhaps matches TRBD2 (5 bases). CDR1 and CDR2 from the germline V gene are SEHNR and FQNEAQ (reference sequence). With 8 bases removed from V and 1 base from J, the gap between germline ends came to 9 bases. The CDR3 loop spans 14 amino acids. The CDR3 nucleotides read TGTGCCAGCCAACGGGGATCTGGGGCCAACGTCCTGACTTTC. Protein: CASQRGSGANVLTF. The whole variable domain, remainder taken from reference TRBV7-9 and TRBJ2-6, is DTGVSQNPRHKITKRGQNVTFRCDPISEHNRLYWYRQTLGQGPEFLTYFQNEAQLEKSRLLSDRFSAERPKGSFSTLEIQRTEQGDSAMYLCASQRGSGANVLTFGAGSRLTVL.

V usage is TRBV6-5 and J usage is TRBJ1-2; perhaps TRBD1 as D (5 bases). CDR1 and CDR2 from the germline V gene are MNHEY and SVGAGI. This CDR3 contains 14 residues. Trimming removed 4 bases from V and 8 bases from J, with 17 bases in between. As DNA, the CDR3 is TGTGCCAGCAGTTCCCTCGGACAAGGGAACGGCTACACCTTC. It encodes CASSSLGQGNGYTF.

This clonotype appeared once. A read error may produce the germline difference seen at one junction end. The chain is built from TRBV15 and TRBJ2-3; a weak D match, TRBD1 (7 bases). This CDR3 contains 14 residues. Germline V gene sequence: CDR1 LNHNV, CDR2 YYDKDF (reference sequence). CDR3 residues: CVTRVGGGADTQYF. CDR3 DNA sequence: TGTGTCACCCGAGTAGGAGGGGGCGCAGATACGCAGTATTTT.

The CDR3 sequence is CASSYNRGSGELFF. Here the CDR3 DNA reads TGTGCCAGCAGTTACAATAGGGGTAGCGGGGAGCTGTTTTTT. The V gene is TRBV6-5, the J gene TRBJ2-2; D perhaps matches TRBD1 (5 bases). CDR1 and CDR2 (germline): MNHEY, SVGAGI. Trimming removed 2 bases from V and 7 bases from J, with 11 bases in between. The CDR3 spans 14 residues.

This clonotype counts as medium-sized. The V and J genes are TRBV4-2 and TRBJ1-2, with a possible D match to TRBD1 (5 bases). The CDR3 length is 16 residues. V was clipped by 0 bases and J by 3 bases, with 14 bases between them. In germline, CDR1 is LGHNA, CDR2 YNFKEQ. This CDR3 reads CASSQDGQGGDYGYTF. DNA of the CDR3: TGTGCCAGCAGCCAAGATGGGCAGGGAGGGGACTATGGCTACACCTTC.

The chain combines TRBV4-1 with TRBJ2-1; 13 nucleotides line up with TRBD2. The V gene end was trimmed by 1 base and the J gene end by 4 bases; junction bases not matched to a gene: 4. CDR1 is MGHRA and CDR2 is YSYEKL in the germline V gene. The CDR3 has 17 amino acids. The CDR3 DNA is TGCGCCAGCAGCCAAGCTCTACTAGCGGGAGGGTACAATGAGCAGTTCTTC. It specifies CASSQALLAGGYNEQFF.

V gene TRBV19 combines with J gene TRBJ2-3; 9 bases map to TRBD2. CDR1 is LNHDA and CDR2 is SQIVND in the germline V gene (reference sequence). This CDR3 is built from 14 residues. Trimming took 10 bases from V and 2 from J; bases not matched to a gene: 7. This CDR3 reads CATRTSVTTDTQYF. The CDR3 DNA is TGTGCCACCAGGACTAGCGTTACCACAGATACGCAGTATTTT.

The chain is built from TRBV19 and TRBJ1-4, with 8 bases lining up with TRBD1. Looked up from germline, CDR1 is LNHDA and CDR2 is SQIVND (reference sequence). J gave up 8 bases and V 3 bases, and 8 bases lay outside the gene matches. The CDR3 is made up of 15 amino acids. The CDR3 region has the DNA TGTGCCAGTAGTATCCCTGGACAGGGTGGAGAAAAACTGTTTTTT. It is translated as CASSIPGQGGEKLFF.